Below, 21 T cell receptor beta chains from the same sample are listed, as sequenced in a study of T cell repertoires in cytomegalovirus infection. TCRdb used MiXCR to reprocess the reads, holding one entry per CDR3 protein. Here the sample spans 650,000 to 850,000 distinct CDR3 sequences, 25% to 35% being singletons. Antigens for these TCRs are unknown. The sequencing used cultured CD8+ T cells from PBMCs, collected from culture after CMV antigen stimulation. All receptors come from a human donor in good health (CMV status not recorded). Some clones in this sample may be carry-over from other donors' samples.

Only a few counts were recorded for this clonotype. The rearrangement uses TRBV12-3 or TRBV12-4 and TRBJ1-5, with TRBD1 identical over 7 bases. The CDR3 has 20 residues. Trimming at V came to 7 bases and at J to 4 bases, leaving 25 bases not matched to a gene. CDR3: CASTRDTGEDWFASNQPQHF. CDR3 nucleotide sequence: TGTGCCAGCACCCGGGACACAGGGGAGGATTGGTTCGCTTCAAATCAGCCCCAGCATTTT.

The chain couples TRBV7-3 to TRBJ1-1; tentative D call: TRBD1 (6 bases). The CDR3 covers 14 residues. V dropped 8 bases and J dropped 3 bases, with 16 bases sitting between them. CDR1 is SGHTA and CDR2 is FQGTGA in the germline V gene. CDR3 coding DNA: TGTGCCAGCTCCCCTCCGAGGACAGACACTGAAGCTTTCTTT. Protein product: CASSPPRTDTEAFF.

This chain connects TRBV5-1 to TRBJ1-3, with D possibly matching TRBD1 (6 bases). The germline CDR1 and CDR2 sequences are SGHRS and YFSETQ. The CDR3 has 16 residues. V was cut by 1 base and J by 4 bases, with 15 bases left in between. The CDR3, as DNA: TGCGCCAGCAGCTTGTACACGGGGGCGAGAGGAAACACCATATATTTT. Amino acids: CASSLYTGARGNTIYF. Complete variable domain (other parts from reference TRBV5-1 and TRBJ1-3): KAGVTQTPRYLIKTRGQQVTLSCSPISGHRSVSWYQQTPGQGLQFLFEYFSETQRNKGNFPGRFSGRQFSNSRSEMNVSTLELGDSALYLCASSLYTGARGNTIYFGEGSWLTVV.

CDR3 protein: CATSIAGNTEAFF. CDR3 DNA sequence: TGTGCCACCAGCATCGCTGGGAACACTGAAGCTTTCTTT. The V gene is TRBV15, the J gene TRBJ1-1; unclear D gene. Germline-derived CDR1 and CDR2 are LNHNV and YYDKDF (reference sequence). Trimming left V 4 bases short and J 1 base short, with 7 bases between. The CDR3 runs 13 residues. Based on the CDR3 plus reference TRBV15 and TRBJ1-1, the full variable domain is DAMVIQNPRYQVTQFGKPVTLSCSQTLNHNVMYWYQQKSSQAPKLLFHYYDKDFNNEADTPDNFQSRRPNTSFCFLDIRSPGLGDTAMYLCATSIAGNTEAFFGQGTRLTVV.

This clonotype was observed a few times. The chain couples TRBV20-1 to TRBJ1-2; D uncertain. Germline V lookup: CDR1 DFQATT, CDR2 SNEGSKA (reference sequence). This CDR3 is 14 amino acids long. The V and J ends lost 1 base and 2 bases respectively, with 11 bases between them. The CDR3 sequence is CSARGARRNYGYTF. CDR3 coding DNA: TGCAGTGCTAGAGGGGCGCGGAGAAACTATGGCTACACCTTC.

The rearrangement joins TRBV6-5 to TRBJ2-3, with 7 nucleotides matching TRBD2. This CDR3 region has 15 residues. V was pared by 0 bases and J by 3 bases, with 3 bases of the junction left unmatched. The germline CDR1 and CDR2 sequences are MNHEY and SVGAGI. This CDR3 reads CASSYSRAGTDTQYF. Written as DNA, the CDR3 is TGTGCCAGCAGTTACTCAAGAGCGGGGACAGATACGCAGTATTTT.

This clonotype was observed a handful of times. The genes are TRBV5-1 and TRBJ2-7; TRBD1 agrees at 7 bases. The CDR3 totals 16 residues. Germline V gene sequence: CDR1 SGHRS, CDR2 YFSETQ. The junction had 14 bases not matched to a gene; V was cut back by 4 bases and J by 4 bases. CDR3 sequence: CASSNRGGVTAYEQYF. The CDR3, as DNA: TGCGCCAGCAGCAATCGAGGGGGCGTCACGGCATACGAGCAGTACTTC.

V usage is TRBV27 and J usage is TRBJ1-1; no firm D call. The V and J ends lost 3 bases and 2 bases respectively, with 10 bases between them. This CDR3 contains 14 residues. Germline CDR1 reads MNHEY; CDR2 reads SMNVEV (reference sequence). The CDR3 loop reads CASSFISTNTEAFF. CDR3 sequence (DNA): TGTGCCAGCAGTTTTATCAGTACAAACACTGAAGCTTTCTTT.

This chain joins TRBV23-1 and TRBJ1-2, with a tentative D call TRBD1 (6 bases). TRBV23-1 is identified as an open reading frame with a role that is uncertain. This CDR3 is built from 19 residues. Trimming took off 4 bases at V and 4 bases at J, with 28 bases between the two ends. CDR3 nucleotides: TGCGCCAGCAGTCCAACGGCGAGACAGGATATCTATCGCCTCTATGGCTACACCTTC. Its translation: CASSPTARQDIYRLYGYTF.

V is TRBV6-2 or TRBV6-3 and J is TRBJ1-1; D is unclear. Germline V gives CDR1 MNHEY, CDR2 SVGEGT. The CDR3 has 16 amino acids. V lost 1 base and J 4 bases, leaving 16 bases between the germline ends. The CDR3 DNA sequence: TGTGCCAGCAGTTACTGGTTCCCACGGAAGTCCACTGAAGCTTTCTTT. It encodes CASSYWFPRKSTEAFF.

The chain uses TRBV28 and TRBJ1-1; D is perhaps TRBD1 (6 bases). This CDR3 has 14 amino acids. Germline CDR1 MDHEN, CDR2 SYDVKM. The V end was cut by 6 bases, the J end by 3 bases, with 14 bases between. The CDR3 reads CASRQGWVDTEAFF. Here the CDR3 DNA reads TGTGCCAGCAGGCAGGGGTGGGTGGACACTGAAGCTTTCTTT.

The J gene is TRBJ2-1, the V gene TRBV5-4, with 12 positions matching TRBD2. Germline loops: CDR1 SGHNT, CDR2 YYREEE (reference sequence). The CDR3 length is 15 residues. The junction had 8 bases not matched to a gene; V was cut back by 0 bases and J by 13 bases. The CDR3 nucleotides read TGTGCCAGCAGCTTGGGGGGCGTGGGACTAGCGGGCCAGTTCTTC. It yields the protein CASSLGGVGLAGQFF.

This clonotype was counted ten times or more. The chain has TRBV7-2 and TRBJ1-5; the D is unclear. The V gene lost 3 bases and the J gene lost 3 bases, with 12 bases spanning the gap. CDR3 length equals 15 residues. Germline loops: CDR1 SGHTA, CDR2 FQGNSA. CDR3 residues: CASSFRWNINQPQHF. The DNA for the CDR3 is TGTGCCAGCAGCTTCCGGTGGAACATCAATCAGCCCCAGCATTTT.

This clonotype was recorded a few times. V and J are TRBV7-6 and TRBJ2-3; D may be TRBD2 (6 bases). V was clipped by 0 bases and J by 2 bases, with 18 bases between them. The length of the CDR3 is 18 residues. Germline V gene sequence: CDR1 SGHVS, CDR2 FNYEAQ. DNA for the CDR3: TGTGCCAGCAGCTTAGCGTTTGTCAGGGCGGGAACCACAGATACGCAGTATTTT. Translated, it gives CASSLAFVRAGTTDTQYF.

The chain is built from TRBV19 and TRBJ1-5, with TRBD1 matching 7 bases. V was pared by 7 bases and J by 5 bases, with 11 bases of the junction left unmatched. Germline V lookup: CDR1 LNHDA, CDR2 SQIVND (reference sequence). The CDR3 is 15 amino acids. The CDR3 spells CASIHRGVGDQPQHF. In nucleotides, the CDR3 is TGTGCCAGTATCCACAGGGGCGTAGGAGATCAGCCCCAGCATTTT.

This clonotype came up a few times. The chain couples TRBV5-6 to TRBJ1-6, with 9 nucleotides matching TRBD1. CDR1 and CDR2 from the germline V gene are SGHDT and YYEEEE. The CDR3 totals 15 residues. V gave up 4 bases and J gave up 9 bases; unmatched junction bases: 8. The CDR3 loop is CASSVDGQGISPLHF. The DNA of the CDR3 is TGTGCCAGCAGCGTCGACGGACAGGGGATTTCACCCCTCCACTTT.

In its sample, this clonotype was seen a few times. J is TRBJ2-1 and V is TRBV5-1, with 7 positions matching TRBD1. The V gene's germline CDR1 is SGHRS and CDR2 YFSETQ. CDR3 length equals 16 residues. V lost 6 bases to trimming and J lost 2 bases; unmatched junction nucleotides: 11. The CDR3 here is CASTGAETGPYNEQFF. CDR3 DNA sequence: TGCGCCAGCACCGGGGCCGAGACAGGGCCCTACAATGAGCAGTTCTTC. Variable domain in full (rest from reference TRBV5-1 and TRBJ2-1): KAGVTQTPRYLIKTRGQQVTLSCSPISGHRSVSWYQQTPGQGLQFLFEYFSETQRNKGNFPGRFSGRQFSNSRSEMNVSTLELGDSALYLCASTGAETGPYNEQFFGPGTRLTVL.

At least ten counts were recorded for this clonotype. The rearrangement joins TRBV7-8 to TRBJ1-1; D is undetermined. Germline V CDR1 and CDR2: SGHVS, FQNEAQ. V lost 0 bases and J lost 4, with 6 bases in between. The CDR3 spans 13 residues. The CDR3 nucleotides are TGTGCCAGCAGCTTAGCGCCATCCACTGAAGCTTTCTTT. This encodes CASSLAPSTEAFF.

This clonotype turned up a few times. The V gene is TRBV19, the J gene TRBJ1-2, with TRBD1 matching over 7 bases. CDR1 and CDR2 (germline): LNHDA, SQIVND (reference sequence). CDR3 length: 15 amino acids. V dropped 6 bases and J dropped 3; count of bases not matched to a gene: 10. CDR3 protein: CASSFTGAFDYGYTF. CDR3 coding DNA: TGTGCCAGTAGCTTCACAGGGGCATTTGACTATGGCTACACCTTC.

This clonotype was picked up one time. This chain links TRBV6-2 or TRBV6-3 with TRBJ2-7; 10 bases align to TRBD1. After removal of 5 bases from V and 4 bases from J, the junction contained 8 bases not matched to a gene. The CDR3 runs 15 residues. CDR1 is MNHEY, CDR2 SVGEGT, per germline. CDR3 nucleotide sequence: TGTGCCAGCAGTCCTACCGGGACAGGGGCTTACGAGCAGTACGTC. This gives the protein CASSPTGTGAYEQYV.

This clonotype appeared a few times. The rearrangement joins TRBV4-1 to TRBJ2-4, with TRBD1 matching over 8 bases. Germline V gene sequence: CDR1 MGHRA, CDR2 YSYEKL. The CDR3 is made up of 15 amino acids. The J segment lost 8 bases and the V segment lost 0 bases, leaving 6 bases of the junction unmatched. The CDR3 nucleotides are TGCGCCAGCAGCCAAGAATGGGCAGGGGGCCACATTCAGTACTTC. Amino acid sequence: CASSQEWAGGHIQYF.